This T cell receptor (beta chain) was documented in a study of blood T cell repertoires in COVID-19 (dated by TCRdb to 2020 to 2022). Turning to the overall study: The collaborator samples originated in the United States, Italy and Spain and spanned the acute and convalescent phases of COVID-19. The prospective study material was composed of cDNA or gDNA derived from T cells, B-cell-depleted T cells, or PBMCs. The dataset comprised deeply sampled blood TCRbeta repertoires from subjects exposed to, actively infected with, or recovered from COVID-19. A freely available public database, intended as a resource for researchers studying the immune response to SARS-CoV-2, is where the repertoires were released. Samples were obtained from the ongoing ImmuneRACE study (first 160 participants) and from about 1,300 subjects provided by 6 global collaborators. Nearly every sample came with metadata listing a de-identified subject ID, COVID-19 status, age in years and sex. Where available, HLA class I and class II types were taken from metadata supplied by the sample provider and were not determined by assay-based typing. What the work shows at the level of the full study, not this receptor alone: The amount of clinical and demographic metadata varied by source and participant and was provided uncurated.

Whole blood was collected in K2EDTA tubes by collaborating institutions according to the institutions' own protocols. For TCRbeta analysis, collaborators shipped samples in one of three forms: frozen whole blood, isolated PBMCs, or DNA extracted from either of those sample types. Concerning this clone itself: The specificity of this receptor is unknown. The record has no base qualities; no much larger clone is one base away.

The immunoSEQ Assay, a bias-controlled multiplex PCR, was used to amplify TCRbeta CDR3 regions from genomic DNA. Regarding the original processing steps: Within the assay, amplification of reference gene primers was used to estimate how many nucleated cells each sample contained. Sequence reads were collapsed and filtered to measure the absolute abundance of every unique TCRbeta CDR3 rearrangement. Productive Simpson clonality was computed per sample as the square root of Simpson's diversity index over productive rearrangements. Entries here come from immuneACCESS through TCRdb and include only in-frame sequences with V and J called. Some clones fail to appear in such tables; in the studies checked, an unresolved V gene covers under half of the shortfall, and the cause of the remainder is unknown. The D gene and trimming were derived from the DNA, and the V and J assignments and clone size from that table. This sample lists over 15,000 clones; about four fifths were detected once. Of the sample, 9.5% to 11% is held by the ten largest clones.

Sequencing used peripheral blood. This clonotype originated in an elderly man with acute or convalescent COVID-19.

The CDR3 is CASSRTSGNTGELFF. Read as DNA, the sequence is TGTGCCAGCAGCCGCACTAGCGGAAACACCGGGGAGCTGTTTTTT. This chain is built from TRBV4-2 and TRBJ2-2, with 8 bases in between that match TRBD2. The germline V gene provides CDR1 LGHNA and CDR2 YNFKEQ. Clipping removes 4 bases from V and 2 bases from J, with 3 as the unmatched junction base count. CDR3 length: 15 amino acids, cysteine to phenylalanine. CDR3 DNA is the only sequence kept; it has 45 bases, read in frame from the first base.